This TCR beta chain was found in a study of blood T cell repertoires in COVID-19. The data were produced by immunoSEQ multiplex PCR, yet TCRdb's version contains in-frame clones alone and is incomplete. The sample has more than 95,000 clones, about four fifths seen once. The germline V gene encodes CDR1 SNHLY and CDR2 FYNNEI. Trimming removed 5 bases at V and 2 bases at J, with 15 bases between. CDR3 size: 15 residues. Sequenced input: peripheral blood. The chain recombines TRBV2 with TRBJ1-1; tentative D call: TRBD1 (5 bases). This receptor was taken from a man aged 55 to 70 with acute or convalescent COVID-19. The DNA for the CDR3 is TGTGCCAGCAGTTCCCCTCGGGGGGGAAACACTGAAGCTTTCTTT. It yields the protein CASSSPRGGNTEAFF.